A single T cell receptor (beta chain) is shown here with its context. The antigen remains undetermined. Sequencing of cultured CD4+ T cell DNA used the Oncomine TCR Beta short-read assay. One entry per CDR3 protein, called by TCRdb with MiXCR from the PCR reads. The profile shows 11,000 to 15,000 distinct CDR3 sequences, 40% to 60% of them singletons. This entry belongs to a study of vaccination and CD4 T cells after COVID-19. Described treatment: approximately nine-day PBMC culture with coronavirus spike peptide pools or control peptides (ViraFEST assay). V lost 5 bases and J 7 bases, leaving 21 bases between the germline ends. The germline CDR1 and CDR2 sequences are MNHEY and SMNVEV (reference sequence). The CDR3 is 16 residues long.

The sequence was obtained from a human donor who had recovered from COVID-19. The sequenced sample consisted of CD4+ T cells from blood, cultured in vitro. The V and J genes are TRBV27 and TRBJ2-1; possible D gene TRBD2, 5 bases. The CDR3 loop reads CASSPYDVEANNEQFF. The CDR3 coding sequence is TGTGCCAGCAGTCCTTACGACGTGGAGGCTAATAATGAGCAGTTCTTC.